The TCR beta chain described here comes from a study of a mutant IDH1 vaccine in newly diagnosed glioma. Using immunoSEQ multiplex PCR, the repertoire was profiled, and TCRdb retains in-frame clones only, with some absent. Of over 40,000 clones in the sample, 81% are singletons; the top ten hold 4.7%. Trimming took 3 bases from V and 7 from J, leaving 12 bases between them. The CDR3 length is 13 residues. Germline CDR1 LNHDA, CDR2 SQIVND (reference sequence). Of note for this clone: The antigen is undetermined.

Time point denoted: week 35, safety follow-up. One vaccine dose held 300 ug of mutant IDH1 20-mer peptide and came with topical imiquimod. The chain carries TRBV19 and TRBJ1-2, with a possible D match to TRBD1 (6 bases). Here the sequenced sample was PBMCs, taken from a glioma patient whose treatment included an IDH1 peptide vaccine. The TCR originated in a woman between 40 and 50 years old with glioma. Some clones in this sample may be carry-over from other donors' samples. DNA of the CDR3: TGTGCCAGTAGTATCGGACAGCTTGCTGGCTACACCTTC. As protein: CASSIGQLAGYTF.